This T cell receptor (beta chain) stems from a study of T cells in localized non-small cell lung cancer. Germline values: CDR1 MDHEN, CDR2 SYDVKM. This CDR3 is built from 14 residues. After removal of 6 bases from V and 5 bases from J, the junction contained 8 bases not matched to a gene. Concerning this clone: Its antigen is currently unknown.

Study outcomes and limitations: Heterogeneity cannot be ruled out, as sequencing used one tumor region only. In the blood, greater T cell density corresponded to longer overall survival.

The table came from immunoSEQ multiplex PCR; TCRdb's copy has only in-frame clones and leaves some out. The data show 55,000 to 75,000 clones, about 86% seen once. The material sequenced was peripheral blood, taken before any cancer treatment. This TCR was recovered from a male donor older than 55 with stage III squamous cell lung carcinoma. The chain employs TRBV28 and TRBJ1-2; 8 nucleotides agree with TRBD1. The CDR3 loop reads CASSPNRGVYGYTF. The CDR3 nucleotides read TGTGCCAGCAGCCCCAACAGGGGGGTGTATGGCTACACCTTC.